A selection of T cell receptor beta chains follows, all from one sample in a study of cytomegalovirus exposure and HLA in healthy donors. Sequencing used immunoSEQ multiplex PCR; TCRdb keeps in-frame clones, though not all of them. Here the sample spans 120,000 or so clones, roughly 87% being singletons. Sequencing was done on a sample of PBMCs. All receptors derive from a woman under 30 in good health and CMV-seronegative. Both conserved end residues are part of each CDR3. A D gene is named only where the DNA matches it firmly. Only some rows state a clone size, as once, few, many or a class for expanded clones.

TRBJ2-3 | TRBV11-2 | 16 | - | - | TGTGCCAGCAGCTTAAGGACTGGCGCTAGCACAGATACGCAGTATTTT | CASSLRTGASTDTQYF
TRBJ1-3 | TRBV19 | 17 | TRBD1 | - | TGTGCCAGTAGTATAAAGGGACAGAGTCTCTCTGGAAACACCATATATTTT | CASSIKGQSLSGNTIYF
TRBJ2-1 | TRBV5-4 | 16 | TRBD2 | - | TGTGCCAGCAGCTTCCGACTAGCGGGGATGTTAGATGAGCAGTTCTTC | CASSFRLAGMLDEQFF
TRBJ2-5 | TRBV7-2 | 15 | TRBD1 | - | TGTGCCAGCAGCCGAGCCGGGACAGGTGAAGAGACCCAGTACTTC | CASSRAGTGEETQYF
TRBJ2-5 | TRBV29-1 | 14 | TRBD1 | - | TGCAGCGTTGAAGGACAGGGGAACCAAGAGACCCAGTACTTC | CSVEGQGNQETQYF
TRBJ1-2 | TRBV19 | 13 | - | - | TGTGCCAGTAGTATAGGGACAGTTAATGGCTACACCTTC | CASSIGTVNGYTF
TRBJ1-1 | TRBV7-9 | 14 | TRBD1 | - | TGTGCCAGCAGCCCTGACAGGGTCCGTACTGAAGCTTTCTTT | CASSPDRVRTEAFF
TRBJ1-1 | TRBV9 | 13 | - | - | TGTGCCAGCAGCGTACAGGGGCAGTCTGAAGCTTTCTTT | CASSVQGQSEAFF
TRBJ2-7 | TRBV27 | 14 | TRBD2 | few | TGTGCCAGCAGACGTAGCGGGAGCTCCTACGAGCAGTACTTC | CASRRSGSSYEQYF
TRBJ2-3 | TRBV19 | 15 | TRBD2 | - | TGTGCCAGTAGTATCCCGACTAGCCTCGCAGATACGCAGTATTTT | CASSIPTSLADTQYF
TRBJ2-1 | TRBV4-1 | 15 | TRBD2 | - | TGCGCCAGCAGATTACTAGCGGGGGAATACAATGAGCAGTTCTTC | CASRLLAGEYNEQFF
TRBJ1-2 | TRBV6-6 | 13 | TRBD1 | - | TGTGCCAGCAGTCGGACAGGGACCTATGGCTACACCTTC | CASSRTGTYGYTF
TRBJ1-2 | TRBV4-1 | 15 | TRBD1 | - | TGCGCCAGCAGCCACCGCCAGGGGGACAACTATGGCTACACCTTC | CASSHRQGDNYGYTF
TRBJ1-1 | TRBV6-5 | 12 | - | few | TGTGCCAGCAGCCCCCGGAGCGCTGAAGCTTTCTTT | CASSPRSAEAFF
TRBJ2-1 | TRBV5-4 | 16 | - | - | TGTGCCAGCAGCCAGACGGGGAGGCTCGCCTACAATGAGCAGTTCTTC | CASSQTGRLAYNEQFF
TRBJ1-3 | TRBV4-1 | 13 | - | few | TGCGCCAGCAGCCCGGTCTCTGGAAACACCATATATTTT | CASSPVSGNTIYF
TRBJ1-1 | TRBV7-9 | 17 | - | - | TGTTCCAGCAGCTTATCGTTTGGGGGGGGGTACTCCACTGAAGCTTTCTTT | CSSSLSFGGGYSTEAFF
TRBJ2-3 | TRBV7-9 | 16 | - | - | TGTGCCAGCAGCTCGCCATTGACTACCGTCACAGATACGCAGTATTTT | CASSSPLTTVTDTQYF
TRBJ2-7 | TRBV6-5 | 14 | - | once | TGTGCCAGCAGCCTGACAGACCCCTCCTACGAGCAGTACTTC | CASSLTDPSYEQYF
TRBJ1-4 | TRBV5-8 | 16 | TRBD1 | few | TGTGCCAGCAGCTTGGCTGGACAGGGGAGTAATGAAAAACTGTTTTTT | CASSLAGQGSNEKLFF
TRBJ1-5 | TRBV2 | 17 | - | - | TGTGCCAGCAGCCGCGTTTGGAGCCGGGGGAACAATCAGCCCCAGCATTTT | CASSRVWSRGNNQPQHF
TRBJ2-2 | TRBV5-4 | 15 | - | - | TGTGCCAGCAGCTGGGACACCGCGAACACCGGGGAGCTGTTTTTT | CASSWDTANTGELFF
TRBJ1-4 | TRBV9 | 14 | - | - | TGTGCCAGCAGCGTCGGTAGACTTAATGAAAAACTGTTTTTT | CASSVGRLNEKLFF
TRBJ2-7 | TRBV10-3 | 13 | - | once | TGTGCCATCGCTTCGGACAGCCCCTACGAGCAGTACTTC | CAIASDSPYEQYF
TRBJ2-3 | TRBV27 | 16 | TRBD2 | few | TGTGCCAGCAGTCTCCTAGCGGGGGCCCGCACAGATACGCAGTATTTT | CASSLLAGARTDTQYF
TRBJ1-2 | TRBV15 | 14 | - | - | TGTGCCACCAGCAGATCCAACGATGGCTCTGGCTACACCTTC | CATSRSNDGSGYTF
TRBJ2-2 | TRBV6-6 | 16 | TRBD2 | few | TGTGCCAGCAGTAAAACTAGCGGGACGAACACCGGGGAGCTGTTTTTT | CASSKTSGTNTGELFF
TRBJ2-3 | TRBV7-9 | 12 | - | - | TGTGCCAGCAGCTTACAGTTAGATACGCAGTATTTT | CASSLQLDTQYF
TRBJ1-2 | TRBV10-1 | 13 | - | - | TGCGCCAGCAGTGATGCCAGGAACTATGGCTACACCTTC | CASSDARNYGYTF
TRBJ1-2 | TRBV5-1 | 13 | - | - | TGCGCCAGCAGCTTAGGAGGGGAGTATGGCTACACCTTC | CASSLGGEYGYTF
TRBJ1-1 | TRBV15 | 14 | - | - | TGTGCCACCAGCAGACGTCGACAGGCCAGTGGTGCTTTCTTT | CATSRRRQASGAFF
TRBJ2-3 | TRBV7-9 | 16 | TRBD1 | - | TGTGCCAGCAGCCCCCCGACAGGGTTGCTCACAGATACGCAGTATTTT | CASSPPTGLLTDTQYF
TRBJ2-5 | TRBV15 | 16 | TRBD2 | - | TGTGCCACCAGTCGCGGGAGTGGCCGGTACCAAGAGACCCAGTACTTC | CATSRGSGRYQETQYF
TRBJ1-3 | TRBV11-2 | 15 | - | - | TGTGCCAGCAGCCCCCCCGGGGGGCTAGGAAACACCATATATTTT | CASSPPGGLGNTIYF
TRBJ2-7 | TRBV27 | 14 | - | - | TGTGCCAGCAGTTTATGGGCCGGGGGGCACGAGCAGTACTTC | CASSLWAGGHEQYF
TRBJ2-1 | TRBV18 | 17 | - | - | TGTGCCAGCTCACCTCGGGAAAACCGGGGCTCCTACAATGAGCAGTTCTTC | CASSPRENRGSYNEQFF
TRBJ1-2 | TRBV7-9 | 13 | - | - | TGTGCCAGCAGCTTACCCCAGGGCTATGGCTACACCTTC | CASSLPQGYGYTF
TRBJ2-7 | TRBV19 | 9 | - | - | TGTGCCAGCGCTACTGAGCAGTACTTC | CASATEQYF
TRBJ2-1 | TRBV23-1 | 16 | TRBD1 | - | TGCGCCAGCAGTCAATCTCCACAGGGGGCCTACAATGAGCAGTTCTTC | CASSQSPQGAYNEQFF
TRBJ1-4 | TRBV5-1 | 14 | - | - | TGCGCCAGCAGCCGGAGGGACCAAAATGAAAAACTGTTTTTT | CASSRRDQNEKLFF